This note documents a single T cell receptor (beta chain) sequence. The sample belongs to a study of shared clonotypes between healthy human individuals. V was trimmed by 5 bases and J by 10 bases, leaving 12 bases between them. This CDR3 is 12 amino acids long. Germline V gene lookup returns CDR1 SGHAT and CDR2 FQNNGV. This table comes from immunoSEQ multiplex PCR, and its TCRdb copy is limited to in-frame clones, with some not included. The profile covers approximately 2,300,000 clones, with under 95% appearing a single time and 0.37% taken by the ten largest. The rearrangement links TRBV11-2 to TRBJ2-1, with TRBD1 as a possible D gene (5 bases). This TCR was recovered from a man aged 18 to 35 in good health. Some clones in this sample may be carry-over from other donors' samples. Material for sequencing was naive CD4+ T cells from PBMCs. The subset was: CD45RA+ positively selected. The CDR3 DNA follows: TGTGCCAGCAGCCAGGGTCTCCCCGAGCAGTTCTTC. Translated, it gives CASSQGLPEQFF.